Listed below are T cell receptor beta chains from one sample, sequenced in a study of identical twins. Each CDR3 protein gets one entry after TCRdb re-called the 5' RACE reads with MiXCR. The data hold around 550,000 distinct CDR3 sequences, with approximately 16% observed a single time. These data are also associated with another study on yellow fever vaccine responses in identical twins.

Sequenced sample: CD4+ T cells sorted from blood. The receptors originated from a woman aged 18-30 years in good health. The CDR3 runs from the conserved cysteine through the conserved F or W. A D gene is named only where the DNA matches it firmly. Size values are once, few and many counts, or a class for expanded clones, and some rows have none.

CDR3 length: 16
V gene: TRBV20-1
D gene: TRBD2
J gene: TRBJ2-3
clone size: few
CDR3 protein: CSASGLAGGSTDTQYF
CDR3 DNA: TGCAGTGCTAGTGGACTAGCGGGAGGGAGCACAGATACGCAGTATTTT

CDR3 length: 13
V gene: TRBV9
D gene: NA
J gene: TRBJ2-1
clone size: few
CDR3 protein: CASSGDPLGEQFF
CDR3 DNA: TGTGCCAGCAGCGGAGACCCACTGGGTGAGCAGTTCTTC

CDR3 length: 14
V gene: TRBV6-1
D gene: TRBD1
J gene: TRBJ1-1
clone size: NA
CDR3 protein: CASNKQGLNTEAFF
CDR3 DNA: TGTGCCAGCAATAAACAGGGGTTGAACACTGAAGCTTTCTTT

CDR3 length: 18
V gene: TRBV11-2
D gene: NA
J gene: TRBJ1-1
clone size: few
CDR3 protein: CASSLTPFQGPQGAEAFF
CDR3 DNA: TGTGCCAGCAGCTTAACCCCCTTTCAGGGCCCACAAGGCGCTGAAGCTTTCTTT

CDR3 length: 16
V gene: TRBV9
D gene: TRBD1
J gene: TRBJ2-1
clone size: many
CDR3 protein: CASSARQGASGDQQFF
CDR3 DNA: TGTGCCAGCAGCGCTCGACAGGGGGCTTCCGGTGATCAGCAGTTCTTC

CDR3 length: 14
V gene: TRBV6-1
D gene: TRBD1
J gene: TRBJ2-7
clone size: NA
CDR3 protein: CASSFDRGVREQYF
CDR3 DNA: TGTGCCAGCAGCTTCGACAGGGGGGTACGCGAGCAGTACTTC

CDR3 length: 17
V gene: TRBV6-1
D gene: TRBD2
J gene: TRBJ2-2
clone size: NA
CDR3 protein: CASRAPLGTSGFGELFF
CDR3 DNA: TGTGCCAGCAGGGCACCCCTCGGGACTAGCGGTTTCGGGGAGCTGTTTTTT

CDR3 length: 14
V gene: TRBV3-1
D gene: TRBD2
J gene: TRBJ2-5
clone size: many
CDR3 protein: CASSPRTSPETQYF
CDR3 DNA: TGTGCCAGCAGCCCCAGGACTAGTCCGGAGACCCAGTACTTC

CDR3 length: 14
V gene: TRBV20-1
D gene: NA
J gene: TRBJ2-1
clone size: NA
CDR3 protein: CSAVHGTGDNEQFF
CDR3 DNA: TGCAGTGCTGTACACGGGACTGGGGACAATGAGCAGTTCTTC

CDR3 length: 12
V gene: TRBV15
D gene: NA
J gene: TRBJ2-2
clone size: NA
CDR3 protein: CATSRAFGELFF
CDR3 DNA: TGTGCCACCAGCAGAGCGTTCGGGGAGCTGTTTTTT

CDR3 length: 14
V gene: TRBV6-1
D gene: NA
J gene: TRBJ2-4
clone size: few
CDR3 protein: CASSAGGVKNIQYF
CDR3 DNA: TGTGCCAGCAGTGCCGGGGGCGTCAAAAACATTCAGTACTTC